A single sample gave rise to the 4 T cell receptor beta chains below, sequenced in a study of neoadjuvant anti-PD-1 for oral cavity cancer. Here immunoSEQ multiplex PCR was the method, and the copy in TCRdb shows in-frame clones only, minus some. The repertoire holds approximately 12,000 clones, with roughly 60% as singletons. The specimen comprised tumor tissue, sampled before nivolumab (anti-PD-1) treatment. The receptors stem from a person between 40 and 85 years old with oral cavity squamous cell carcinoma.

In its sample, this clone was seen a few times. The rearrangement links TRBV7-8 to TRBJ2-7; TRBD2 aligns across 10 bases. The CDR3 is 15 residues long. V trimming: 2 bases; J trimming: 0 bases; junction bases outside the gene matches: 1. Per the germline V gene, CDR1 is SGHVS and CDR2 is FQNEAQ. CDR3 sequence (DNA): TGTGCCAGCAGCTTACTAGCGGGAGCCTCCTACGAGCAGTACTTC. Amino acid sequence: CASSLLAGASYEQYF.

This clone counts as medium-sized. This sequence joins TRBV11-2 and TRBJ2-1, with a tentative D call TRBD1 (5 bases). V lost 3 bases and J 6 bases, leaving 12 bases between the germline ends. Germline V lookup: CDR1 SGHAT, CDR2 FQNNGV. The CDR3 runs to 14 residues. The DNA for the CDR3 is TGTGCCAGCAGCTTTTTGGACAACCTCAATGAGCAGTTCTTC. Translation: CASSFLDNLNEQFF. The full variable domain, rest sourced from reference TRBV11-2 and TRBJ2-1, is EAGVAQSPRYKIIEKRQSVAFWCNPISGHATLYWYQQILGQGPKLLIQFQNNGVVDDSQLPKDRFSAERLKGVDSTLKIQPAKLEDSAVYLCASSFLDNLNEQFFGPGTRLTVL.

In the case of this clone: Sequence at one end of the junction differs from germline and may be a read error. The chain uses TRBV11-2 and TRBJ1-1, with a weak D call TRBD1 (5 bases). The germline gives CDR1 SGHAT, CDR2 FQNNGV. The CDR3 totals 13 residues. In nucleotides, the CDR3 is TGTACCAGCAGCTCCAGGGAAAACACTGAAGCTTTCTTT. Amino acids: CTSSSRENTEAFF.

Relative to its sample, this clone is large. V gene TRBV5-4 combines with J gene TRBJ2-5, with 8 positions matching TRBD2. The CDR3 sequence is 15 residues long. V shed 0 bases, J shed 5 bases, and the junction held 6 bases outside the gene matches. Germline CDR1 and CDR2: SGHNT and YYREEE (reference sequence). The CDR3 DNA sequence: TGTGCCAGCAGCTTGGGGACTAGCCTCGGGGAGACCCAGTACTTC. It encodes CASSLGTSLGETQYF.